What follows are 24 T cell receptor beta chains derived from one specimen sequenced in a study of T cells after yellow fever vaccination. TCRdb re-called the 5' RACE reads through MiXCR, storing one row per CDR3 protein. The sample yields just under 600,000 distinct CDR3 sequences, roughly 14% seen once. Here the sequenced sample was PBMCs, taken on the day of the yellow fever booster vaccination. The receptors were gathered from a man aged 25-45 years who received the YFV17D yellow fever vaccine.

The chain is built from TRBV20-1 and TRBJ2-7; 12 bases align to TRBD2. CDR1 is DFQATT and CDR2 is SNEGSKA in the germline V gene (reference sequence). This CDR3 contains 16 residues. Trimming removed 2 bases from V and 3 bases from J; junction bases left unmatched: 8. This chain's CDR3 is CSARPSSGRGIYEQYF. The CDR3 DNA sequence: TGCAGTGCTAGACCCTCTAGCGGGAGGGGGATCTACGAGCAGTACTTC.

The table lists this clonotype with a few counts. The V gene is TRBV6-2 or TRBV6-3, the J gene TRBJ2-4, with D tentatively TRBD1 or TRBD2 (5 bases each). V was shortened by 6 bases and J by 10 bases, with 13 bases between the two germline ends. CDR1 is MNHEY, CDR2 SVGEGT, per germline. The CDR3 contains 12 residues. The CDR3 sequence: CASSPGTRIQYF. The CDR3, as DNA: TGTGCCAGCAGCCCCGGGACCCGAATTCAGTACTTC.

Only a few counts were recorded for this clonotype. The V gene is TRBV4-3, the J gene TRBJ2-1; 9 positions agree with TRBD2. V lost 0 bases and J lost 0; bases outside the gene matches: 12. The CDR3 length is 20 residues. Per the germline V gene, CDR1 is LGHNA and CDR2 is YSLEER. The CDR3 nucleotides read TGCGCCAGCAGCCAAGATCTTCTGGCTAGCGGGATCAGCTCCTACAATGAGCAGTTCTTC. Encoded protein: CASSQDLLASGISSYNEQFF.

There are a few counts of this clonotype. An end of the junction differs from the germline gene, which may be a read error. The rearrangement joins TRBV7-7 to TRBJ2-3; D remains ambiguous. CDR3 length: 13 residues. Germline loops: CDR1 SSHAT, CDR2 FNYEAQ (reference sequence). The CDR3, as DNA: TGTGCTAGCAGCTTAGCCCACACAGATACGCAGTATTTT. This gives the protein CASSLAHTDTQYF.

The chain is built from TRBV5-1 and TRBJ2-3; TRBD2 matches at 8 bases. The CDR3 totals 16 residues. V was clipped by 4 bases and J by 5 bases; unmatched bases: 12. CDR1 SGHRS and CDR2 YFSETQ come from the germline V gene. The CDR3 here is CASSPLIRLAGDTQYF. DNA for the CDR3: TGCGCCAGCAGCCCACTAATTCGGCTAGCGGGAGATACGCAGTATTTT.

This clonotype was recorded many times. V is TRBV7-3 and J is TRBJ2-3; 10 bases match TRBD2. The germline V gene has CDR1 SGHTA and CDR2 FQGTGA. V lost 5 bases to trimming and J lost 5 bases; unmatched junction nucleotides: 7. The CDR3 runs to 15 residues. The DNA of the CDR3 is TGTGCCAGCAGCCTTCTAGCGGGAGTAGGAGATACGCAGTATTTT. This encodes CASSLLAGVGDTQYF.

CDR3 amino acids: CASRRQGAVRSSYNEQFF. CDR3 nucleotide sequence: TGTGCCAGCCGGAGACAGGGGGCTGTCAGGAGTTCCTACAATGAGCAGTTCTTC. This chain joins TRBV6-2 or TRBV6-3 and TRBJ2-1; 10 bases agree with TRBD1. Looked up from germline, CDR1 is MNHEY and CDR2 is SVGEGT. V trimming: 8 bases; J trimming: 1 base; junction bases outside the gene matches: 14. The CDR3 is made up of 18 amino acids.

V gene TRBV3-1 combines with J gene TRBJ2-2, with 9 bases lining up with TRBD1. The V gene's germline CDR1 is LGHDT and CDR2 YNNKEL (reference sequence). With 0 bases clipped from V and 4 bases from J, the junction kept 3 bases outside the gene matches. There are 16 residues in the CDR3. The CDR3 sequence is CASSQDHRGRTGELFF. The CDR3 DNA follows: TGTGCCAGCAGCCAAGACCACAGGGGGCGCACCGGGGAGCTGTTTTTT.

The rearrangement uses TRBV5-1 and TRBJ2-3; D is possibly TRBD1 (6 bases). The CDR3 totals 16 residues. The V end was cut by 3 bases, the J end by 4 bases, with 18 bases between. The germline gives CDR1 SGHRS, CDR2 YFSETQ. CDR3 in DNA: TGCGCCAGCAGCTCCAGGGGCGGAGGATACCCAGATACGCAGTATTTT. This codes for CASSSRGGGYPDTQYF. The whole variable domain, remainder taken from reference TRBV5-1 and TRBJ2-3, is KAGVTQTPRYLIKTRGQQVTLSCSPISGHRSVSWYQQTPGQGLQFLFEYFSETQRNKGNFPGRFSGRQFSNSRSEMNVSTLELGDSALYLCASSSRGGGYPDTQYFGPGTRLTVL.

This clonotype appeared a few times. The rearrangement uses TRBV25-1 and TRBJ2-2, with D possibly being TRBD2 (6 bases). Germline CDR1 and CDR2: MGHDK and SYGVNS. The CDR3 contains 14 residues. With 5 bases removed from V and 6 bases from J, the gap between germline ends came to 13 bases. The CDR3 DNA reads TGTGCCAGCAGTTTTATGGGAGGCGCCGGGGAGCTGTTTTTT. Translated: CASSFMGGAGELFF.

This clonotype was observed a handful of times. Here the CDR3 reads CASSAPGLQGYGYTF. As DNA, the CDR3 is TGTGCCAGCAGCGCCCCCGGTCTACAGGGGTATGGCTACACCTTC. The rearrangement links TRBV7-9 to TRBJ1-2; 7 bases agree with TRBD1. CDR1 and CDR2 from the germline V gene are SEHNR and FQNEAQ (reference sequence). CDR3 length: 15 amino acids. J lost 5 bases, V lost 5 bases, and 11 bases had no gene match.

This clonotype has a handful of counts. The CDR3 DNA reads TGTGCCAGTAGTATTTCTTCGTGGGGGACGTCCTACGAGCAGTACTTC. As protein: CASSISSWGTSYEQYF. The rearrangement joins TRBV19 to TRBJ2-7; D might be TRBD1 or TRBD2, each matching 5 bases. CDR1 is LNHDA, CDR2 SQIVND, per germline (reference sequence). V shed 3 bases and J shed 1 base, with 16 bases lying between them. This CDR3 is built from 16 residues.

This clonotype was observed a handful of times. V is TRBV15 and J is TRBJ2-7; D remains unclear. CDR1 and CDR2 (germline): LNHNV, YYDKDF (reference sequence). V was clipped by 0 bases and J by 2 bases, with 5 bases between them. The CDR3 is made up of 13 amino acids. The CDR3 spells CATSRDGPYEQYF. The CDR3, as DNA: TGTGCCACCAGCAGAGATGGCCCCTACGAGCAGTACTTC.

The rearrangement joins TRBV6-1 to TRBJ1-2; possibly TRBD1 for D (6 bases). Germline CDR1 MNHNS, CDR2 SASEGT. This CDR3 is built from 16 residues. V was pared by 6 bases and J by 3 bases, with 20 bases between. CDR3 residues: CASSQRQAPTHYGYTF. The DNA of the CDR3 is TGTGCCAGCAGCCAGAGACAGGCCCCTACCCACTATGGCTACACCTTC.

This clonotype has a count of ten or more. The rearrangement uses TRBV19 and TRBJ2-2, with D hard to call. The V gene lost 3 bases and the J gene lost 1 base, with 9 bases spanning the gap. CDR3 length: 15 amino acids. The V gene's germline CDR1 is LNHDA and CDR2 SQIVND (reference sequence). The CDR3 region is CASSINQVNTGELFF. The CDR3 coding sequence is TGTGCCAGTAGTATTAATCAGGTGAACACCGGGGAGCTGTTTTTT.

This chain uses TRBV7-2 with TRBJ2-3, with a possible D match to TRBD2 (6 bases). The CDR3 runs 15 residues. V gave up 5 bases and J gave up 2 bases, with 14 bases separating them. Germline CDR1 is SGHTA and CDR2 is FQGNSA. CDR3 protein: CASSHERVFTDTQYF. The CDR3 nucleotides read TGTGCCAGCAGCCACGAGCGGGTTTTCACAGATACGCAGTATTTT.

This chain connects TRBV20-1 to TRBJ2-1, with TRBD2 identical over 12 bases. The CDR3 has 16 amino acids. Germline assignment: CDR1 DFQATT and CDR2 SNEGSKA (reference sequence). J was trimmed by 8 bases and V by 0 bases; bases with no gene match: 8. The CDR3 DNA reads as TGCAGTGCTAGAGAATTCGCTAGCGGGAGGGCCTATGAGCAGTTCTTC. This sequence encodes CSAREFASGRAYEQFF.

This clonotype turned up a few times. J is TRBJ2-7 and V is TRBV7-6; D is perhaps TRBD2 (6 bases). V dropped 6 bases and J dropped 3 bases, with 18 bases sitting between them. The CDR3 length is 15 residues. CDR1 SGHVS and CDR2 FNYEAQ come from the germline V gene. This CDR3 is CASSRNTGLLYEQYF. CDR3 coding DNA: TGTGCCAGCAGTCGCAACACGGGACTTCTCTACGAGCAGTACTTC.

This clonotype appeared many times. In nucleotides, the CDR3 is TGTGCCAGCAGCCCCGGGGGAGTGAACACTGAAGCTTTCTTT. Translation gives CASSPGGVNTEAFF. The gene calls are TRBV9 and TRBJ1-1, with a tentative D call TRBD1 (5 bases). CDR1 SGDLS and CDR2 YYNGEE come from the germline V gene. CDR3 length: 14 residues. V gave up 4 bases and J gave up 0 bases, with 10 bases separating them.

V gene TRBV19 combines with J gene TRBJ1-5, with TRBD1 matching 8 bases. Germline V CDR1 and CDR2: LNHDA, SQIVND (reference sequence). The CDR3 spans 15 residues. After removal of 5 bases from V and 6 bases from J, the junction contained 9 bases not matched to a gene. DNA of the CDR3: TGTGCCAGTAGTCCGGGAGGACAGGGCGGTCAGCCCCAGCATTTT. This gives the protein CASSPGGQGGQPQHF. Together with reference TRBV19 and TRBJ1-5, the CDR3 gives the full variable domain: DGGITQSPKYLFRKEGQNVTLSCEQNLNHDAMYWYRQDPGQGLRLIYYSQIVNDFQKGDIAEGYSVSREKKESFPLTVTSAQKNPTAFYLCASSPGGQGGQPQHFGDGTRLSIL.

The V call is TRBV5-1, the J call TRBJ1-5; weak D call: TRBD1 (5 bases). V lost 4 bases to trimming and J lost 9 bases, with 20 bases between them. There are 15 residues in the CDR3. Per germline, CDR1 SGHRS and CDR2 YFSETQ. The CDR3 region has the DNA TGCGCCAGCAGCCCCGGCGAAGACAGTTTCTCGCCCCAGCATTTT. Translated, it gives CASSPGEDSFSPQHF. Using reference TRBV5-1 and TRBJ1-5 for the parts outside the CDR3, the full variable domain is KAGVTQTPRYLIKTRGQQVTLSCSPISGHRSVSWYQQTPGQGLQFLFEYFSETQRNKGNFPGRFSGRQFSNSRSEMNVSTLELGDSALYLCASSPGEDSFSPQHFGDGTRLSIL.

This clonotype has more than one count but fewer than ten. The chain has TRBV7-8 and TRBJ2-7; D remains ambiguous. CDR1 and CDR2 from the germline V gene are SGHVS and FQNEAQ. There are 15 residues in the CDR3. V lost 5 bases, J lost 2 bases, and 16 bases lay in between. The DNA for the CDR3 is TGTGCCAGCAGCAGGCGCCGACTCGAAACCTACGAGCAGTACTTC. It yields the protein CASSRRRLETYEQYF.

The gene calls are TRBV2 and TRBJ2-7; TRBD2 agrees at 8 bases. CDR1 and CDR2 (germline): SNHLY, FYNNEI. This CDR3 spans 15 amino acids. V was pared by 10 bases and J by 3 bases, with 14 bases of the junction left unmatched. The CDR3 DNA sequence: TGTGCCACCCAGAGGATCTGGGCGGGAGGCTACGAGCAGTACTTC. Amino acids: CATQRIWAGGYEQYF.

This clonotype was found many times. This chain links TRBV6-5 with TRBJ2-1; the match to TRBD2 covers 10 bases. Unmatched junction bases numbered 8, after V lost 6 bases and J lost 0 bases. This CDR3 contains 17 residues. Germline CDR1 reads MNHEY; CDR2 reads SVGAGI. The DNA of the CDR3 is TGTGCCAGCAGCCGAGGGTCTAGCGGGAGCTCCTACAATGAGCAGTTCTTC. Encoded protein: CASSRGSSGSSYNEQFF.